This record concerns one T cell receptor beta chain sequence. The record originates from a study of T cell responses to AZD1222 COVID-19 vaccine. The assay was immunoSEQ multiplex PCR, and TCRdb's table has in-frame clones only and misses some. Of roughly 150,000 clones in the sample, over 70% were seen once. The CDR3 is made up of 16 amino acids. The germline CDR1 and CDR2 sequences are MGHRA and YSYEKL. Trimming removed 4 bases from V and 3 bases from J, with 15 bases in between. V is TRBV4-1 and J is TRBJ1-4; D call uncertain. Material: peripheral blood, obtained 28 days after the second AZD1222 dose. The source of this sequence is an adult who received the AZD1222 COVID-19 vaccine. CDR3 nucleotide sequence: TGCGCCAGCAGCCCTCAAGGAGGAGGGTCTAATGAAAAACTGTTTTTT. Its protein product is CASSPQGGGSNEKLFF.